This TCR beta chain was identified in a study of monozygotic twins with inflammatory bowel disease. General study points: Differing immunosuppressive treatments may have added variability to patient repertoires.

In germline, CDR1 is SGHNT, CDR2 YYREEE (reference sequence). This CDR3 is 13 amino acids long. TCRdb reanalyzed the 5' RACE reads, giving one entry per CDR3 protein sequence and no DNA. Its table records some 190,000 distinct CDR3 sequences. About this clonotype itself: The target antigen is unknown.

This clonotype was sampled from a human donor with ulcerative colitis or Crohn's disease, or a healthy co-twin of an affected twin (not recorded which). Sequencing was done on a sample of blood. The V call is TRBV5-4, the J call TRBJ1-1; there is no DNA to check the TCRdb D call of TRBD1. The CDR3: CASSAGRNTEAFF.